A selection of T cell receptor beta chains follows, all from one sample in a study of long-term antiretroviral therapy in people with HIV. Repertoires were generated with immunoSEQ multiplex PCR, while TCRdb's copy carries only in-frame clones and drops some. Of about 13,000 clones in the sample, around 77% are singletons; the top ten hold approximately 15%. The sequenced sample was unsorted PBMCs, obtained 1.3 years after starting antiretroviral therapy. These receptors came from a woman between 18 and 29 years old with HIV. Both conserved end residues are part of each CDR3. The order of the fields is J gene, clone size, D gene, V gene, CDR3 DNA, CDR3 protein. D genes are given only for firm matches. Not all rows give a size; the values are once, few, many and, for expanded clones, a class.

TRBJ2-7	NA	NA	TRBV27	TGTGCCAGCAGTCCCCAGGGGACCTCCTACGAGCAGTACTTC	CASSPQGTSYEQYF
TRBJ1-1	once	NA	TRBV5-6	TGTGCCAGCCGGGACAAGATGAACACTGAAGCTTTCTTT	CASRDKMNTEAFF
TRBJ2-5	NA	TRBD2	TRBV9	TGTGCCAGCAGCAGTCGAGCGGGGGGAGCCCAAGAGACCCAGTACTTC	CASSSRAGGAQETQYF
TRBJ1-1	NA	NA	TRBV6-1	TGTGCCAGCAGTGCCTACGCGACAGCGAACACTGAAGCTTTCTTT	CASSAYATANTEAFF
TRBJ2-1	NA	NA	TRBV27	TGTGCCAGCAGCCTATTGGGGATGGAAAGCTCCTACAATGAGCAGTTCTTC	CASSLLGMESSYNEQFF
TRBJ1-5	NA	TRBD1	TRBV7-9	TGTGCCAGCAGCTCACAGGGGCAGCCCCAGCATTTT	CASSSQGQPQHF
TRBJ2-7	NA	NA	TRBV27	TGTGCCAGCAGCCGAAGCTCCTACGAGCAGTACTTC	CASSRSSYEQYF
TRBJ1-2	NA	NA	TRBV6-6	TGTGCCAGCAGAGGGTCTAACTATGGCTACACCTTC	CASRGSNYGYTF
TRBJ2-1	NA	TRBD2	TRBV7-2	TGTGCCAGCAGCGGCGGCTCCACGAAACTCCTAGCGGGTTACAATGAGCAGTTCTTC	CASSGGSTKLLAGYNEQFF
TRBJ1-5	NA	NA	TRBV30	TGTGCCTGGAGTGGATCAGGGCAGCCCCAGCATTTT	CAWSGSGQPQHF
TRBJ2-7	NA	NA	TRBV28	TGTGCCAGCAGAGGGGACGCGATATACGAGCAGTACTTC	CASRGDAIYEQYF
TRBJ2-3	NA	NA	TRBV13	TGTGCCAGCAGCTTAAGTCGTGATACGCAGTATTTT	CASSLSRDTQYF
TRBJ2-2	NA	NA	TRBV18	TGTGCCAGCTCACTAGGGACCGCGGCTGTGAGGGAGCTGTTTTTT	CASSLGTAAVRELFF
TRBJ2-7	NA	NA	TRBV27	TGTGCCAGCAGTTCACGCCCCAGCTCCTACGAGCAGTACTTC	CASSSRPSSYEQYF
TRBJ2-3	NA	TRBD2	TRBV28	TGTGCCAGCAGCCGGGGACTAGCGGGAGGAGTTGGGCAGTATTTT	CASSRGLAGGVGQYF
TRBJ2-2	few	NA	TRBV11-2	TGTGCCAGCAGCTTAGTAGGGAAAATGACCGGGGAGCTGTTTTTT	CASSLVGKMTGELFF
TRBJ2-3	NA	TRBD2	TRBV7-9	TGTGCCAGCCGAACCAAGCGGGAGAAAGATACGCAGTATTTT	CASRTKREKDTQYF
TRBJ2-7	NA	TRBD2	TRBV11-2	TGTGCCAGCAGCTTATCATCTAGCGGGAGCTCCTACGAGCAGTACTTC	CASSLSSSGSSYEQYF
TRBJ1-3	NA	NA	TRBV27	TGTGCCAGCAGTTTGACAGGATACCAGGACACCATATATTTT	CASSLTGYQDTIYF
TRBJ1-2	once	NA	TRBV13	TGTGCCAGCAGCTTCAAGGGGGGGATTAACTATGGCTACACCTTC	CASSFKGGINYGYTF
TRBJ2-7	NA	NA	TRBV19	TGTGCCAGTAGTAGAAGTACCGGGACAACTGGGGACTACGAGCAGTACTTC	CASSRSTGTTGDYEQYF
TRBJ1-1	few	NA	TRBV7-7	TGTGCCAGCAGCGATAAGGTGGGGGGGGCCGTGAACACTGAAGCTTTCTTT	CASSDKVGGAVNTEAFF
TRBJ2-7	once	NA	TRBV6-5	TGTGCCCCCCACTCCGGGGGAACCTACGAGCAGTACTTC	CAPHSGGTYEQYF
TRBJ2-2	NA	NA	TRBV2	TGTGCCAGCAGTGGGTTTCGGAACACCGGGGAGCTGTTTTTT	CASSGFRNTGELFF
TRBJ1-3	NA	NA	TRBV15	TGTGCCACCAGCAGAGACAGGGACCCTGGAAACACCATATATTTT	CATSRDRDPGNTIYF
TRBJ1-5	NA	NA	TRBV21-1	TGTGCCAGCAGCAAATTTCGCGAGGACGGAGGATACCCCCCACTTAATCAGCCCCAGCATTTT	CASSKFREDGGYPPLNQPQHF
TRBJ1-1	NA	NA	TRBV10-3	TGTGCCATCAGAGTGGACGAGGGGACTAAATCTGAAGCTTTCTTT	CAIRVDEGTKSEAFF
TRBJ2-7	NA	TRBD1	TRBV13	TGTGCCAGCAGCTCACGGACAGGGATCTCCTACGAGCAGTACTTC	CASSSRTGISYEQYF
TRBJ1-2	NA	NA	TRBV15	TGTGCCACCAGCAGGAAGGACAGAAATTACTATGGCTACACCTTC	CATSRKDRNYYGYTF
TRBJ2-5	NA	NA	TRBV5-1	TGCGCCAGCAGCGATATATCGGGGGAGACCCAGTACTTC	CASSDISGETQYF
TRBJ2-2	large	NA	TRBV19	TGTGCCAGTCAGACTCTGTGGCCAGGAGCTTACACCGGGGAGCTGTTTTTT	CASQTLWPGAYTGELFF
TRBJ2-7	once	NA	TRBV28	TGTGCCAGCTGGGACAAATCCTACGAGCAGTACTTC	CASWDKSYEQYF
TRBJ1-5	NA	NA	TRBV11-1	TGTGCCAGCAGCTTTACGGGGGAGCCTGATCAGCCCCAGCATTTT	CASSFTGEPDQPQHF